This TCR beta chain originates from a study of cytomegalovirus exposure and HLA in healthy donors. A remark on this clone: The antigen is not known.

PCR employed 60 Vbeta and 13 Jbeta primers. Clones were read by immunoSEQ multiplex PCR, and TCRdb kept only the in-frame ones, dropping some. The data contain about 98,000 clones, around three quarters of them seen just once; the ten biggest clones take up approximately 15%. The study's findings and limits: Later analysis demonstrated an association between a missense DCLRE1C variant and TCR beta V- and J-gene trimming.

The clonotype comes from a man aged 55 to 69 in good health and CMV-seropositive. Source material: PBMCs.

The CDR3 DNA reads as TGTGCCAGCAGCGTACTCGACACCGGGGAGCTGTTTTTT. It codes for CASSVLDTGELFF. The V call is TRBV9, the J call TRBJ2-2; D uncertain. V was pared by 1 base and J by 3 bases, with 4 bases between. CDR3 size: 13 residues. The germline V gene has CDR1 SGDLS and CDR2 YYNGEE.